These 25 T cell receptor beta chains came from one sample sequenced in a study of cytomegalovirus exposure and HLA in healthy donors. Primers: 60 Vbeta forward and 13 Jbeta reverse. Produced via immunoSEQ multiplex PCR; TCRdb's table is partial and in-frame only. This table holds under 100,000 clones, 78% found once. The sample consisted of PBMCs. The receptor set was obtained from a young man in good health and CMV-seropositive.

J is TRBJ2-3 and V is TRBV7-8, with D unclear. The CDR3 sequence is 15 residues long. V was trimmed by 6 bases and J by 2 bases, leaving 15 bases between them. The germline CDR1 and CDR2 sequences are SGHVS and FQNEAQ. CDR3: CASRLLSGNTDTQYF. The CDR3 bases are TGTGCCAGCAGATTGCTGTCAGGCAACACAGATACGCAGTATTTT.

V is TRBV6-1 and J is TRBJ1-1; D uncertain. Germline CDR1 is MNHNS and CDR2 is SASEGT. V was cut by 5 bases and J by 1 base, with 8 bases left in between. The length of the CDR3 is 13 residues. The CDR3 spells CASSLQKNTEAFF. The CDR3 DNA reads TGTGCCAGCAGTTTGCAGAAGAACACTGAAGCTTTCTTT.

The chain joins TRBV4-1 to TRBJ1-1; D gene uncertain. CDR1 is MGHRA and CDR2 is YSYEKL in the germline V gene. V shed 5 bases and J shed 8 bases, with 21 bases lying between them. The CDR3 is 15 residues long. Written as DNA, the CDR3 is TGCGCCAGCAGCGTCACGCCAGGCAGTCGAGTAGAAGCTTTCTTT. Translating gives CASSVTPGSRVEAFF.

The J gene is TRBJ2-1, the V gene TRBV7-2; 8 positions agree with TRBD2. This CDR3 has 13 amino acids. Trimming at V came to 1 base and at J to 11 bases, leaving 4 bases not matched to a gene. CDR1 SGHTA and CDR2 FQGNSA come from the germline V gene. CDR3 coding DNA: TGTGCCAGCAGCTTAGTGGGGACTAGTAAGCAGTTCTTC. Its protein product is CASSLVGTSKQFF.

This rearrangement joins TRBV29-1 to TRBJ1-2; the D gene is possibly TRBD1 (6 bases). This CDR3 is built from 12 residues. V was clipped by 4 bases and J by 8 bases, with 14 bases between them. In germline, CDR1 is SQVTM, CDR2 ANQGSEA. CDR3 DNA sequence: TGCAGCGTTGTGGGGGCTGAGAGAGGCTACACCTTC. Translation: CSVVGAERGYTF.

The CDR3 DNA sequence: TGTGCCAGCAGTTTTACACTGAACACTGAAGCTTTCTTT. Its translation: CASSFTLNTEAFF. The chain is built from TRBV27 and TRBJ1-1, with D uncertain. V was cut by 3 bases and J by 0 bases, with 5 bases left in between. Germline loops: CDR1 MNHEY, CDR2 SMNVEV (reference sequence). The CDR3 runs 13 residues.

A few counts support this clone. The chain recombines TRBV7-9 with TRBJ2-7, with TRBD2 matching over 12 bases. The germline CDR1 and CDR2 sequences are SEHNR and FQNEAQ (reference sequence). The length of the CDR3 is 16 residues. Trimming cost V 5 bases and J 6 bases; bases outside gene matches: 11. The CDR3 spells CASSPRLAGELREQYF. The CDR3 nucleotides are TGTGCCAGCAGCCCACGACTAGCGGGAGAATTACGCGAGCAGTACTTC.

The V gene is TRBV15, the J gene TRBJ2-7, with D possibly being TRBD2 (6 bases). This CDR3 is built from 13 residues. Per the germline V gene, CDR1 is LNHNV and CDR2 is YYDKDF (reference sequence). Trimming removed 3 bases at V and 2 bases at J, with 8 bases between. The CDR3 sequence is CATSRAGPYEQYF. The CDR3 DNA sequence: TGTGCCACCAGCAGGGCGGGACCCTACGAGCAGTACTTC.

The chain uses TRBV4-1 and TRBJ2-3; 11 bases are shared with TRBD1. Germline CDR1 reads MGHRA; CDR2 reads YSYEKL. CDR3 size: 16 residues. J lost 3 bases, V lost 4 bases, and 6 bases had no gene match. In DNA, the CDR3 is TGCGCCAGCAGCCTCAGGACAGGGGGCCGAACAGATACGCAGTATTTT. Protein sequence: CASSLRTGGRTDTQYF.

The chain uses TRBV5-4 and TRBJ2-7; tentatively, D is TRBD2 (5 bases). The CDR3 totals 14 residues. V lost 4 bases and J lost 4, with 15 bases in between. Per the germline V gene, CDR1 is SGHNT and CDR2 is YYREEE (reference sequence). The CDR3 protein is CASSPSGSMYEQYF. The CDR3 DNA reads TGTGCCAGCAGCCCTTCGGGGAGTATGTACGAGCAGTACTTC.

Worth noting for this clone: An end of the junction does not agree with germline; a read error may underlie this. The CDR3 loop is CSVEGGINTEAFF. The CDR3 DNA reads TGCAGCGTCGAAGGCGGGATAAACACTGAAGCTTTCTTT. The chain is built from TRBV29-1 and TRBJ1-1; D gene ambiguous. Germline V gene lookup returns CDR1 SQVTM and CDR2 ANQGSEA. The CDR3 length is 13 residues.

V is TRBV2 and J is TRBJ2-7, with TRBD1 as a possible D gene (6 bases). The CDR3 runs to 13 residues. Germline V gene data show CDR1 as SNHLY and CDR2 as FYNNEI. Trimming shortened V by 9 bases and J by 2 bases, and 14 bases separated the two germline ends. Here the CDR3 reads CARGQPKAYEQYF. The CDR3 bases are TGTGCCAGAGGACAGCCTAAAGCCTACGAGCAGTACTTC.

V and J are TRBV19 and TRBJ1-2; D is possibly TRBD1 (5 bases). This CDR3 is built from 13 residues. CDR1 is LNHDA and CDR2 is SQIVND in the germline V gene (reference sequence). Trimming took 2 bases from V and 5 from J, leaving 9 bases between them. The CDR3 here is CASSIKQEYGYTF. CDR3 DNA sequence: TGTGCCAGTAGTATAAAACAGGAGTATGGCTACACCTTC.

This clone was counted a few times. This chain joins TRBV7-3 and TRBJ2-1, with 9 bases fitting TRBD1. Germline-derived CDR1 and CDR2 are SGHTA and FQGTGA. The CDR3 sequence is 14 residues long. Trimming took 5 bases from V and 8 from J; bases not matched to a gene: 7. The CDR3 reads CASSQDRGVYEQFF. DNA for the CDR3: TGTGCCAGCAGCCAAGACAGGGGGGTTTATGAGCAGTTCTTC.

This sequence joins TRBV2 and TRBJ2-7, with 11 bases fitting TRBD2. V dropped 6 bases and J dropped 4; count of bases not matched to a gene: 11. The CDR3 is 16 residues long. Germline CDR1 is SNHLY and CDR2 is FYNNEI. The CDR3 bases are TGTGCCAGCAGCGGGAGCACTAGCGGGAGTTGGTACGAGCAGTACTTC. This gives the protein CASSGSTSGSWYEQYF.

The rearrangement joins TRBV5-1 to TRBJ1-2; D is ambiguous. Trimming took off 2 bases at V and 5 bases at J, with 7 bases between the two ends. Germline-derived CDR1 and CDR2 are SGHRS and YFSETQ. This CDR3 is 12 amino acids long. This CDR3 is CASSLDKYGYTF. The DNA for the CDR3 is TGCGCCAGCAGCTTAGACAAATATGGCTACACCTTC.

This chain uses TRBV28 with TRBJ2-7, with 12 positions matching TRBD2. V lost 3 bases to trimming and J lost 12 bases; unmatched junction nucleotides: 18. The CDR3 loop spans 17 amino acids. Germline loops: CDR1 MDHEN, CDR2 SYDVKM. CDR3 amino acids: CASSLTRLAGVGAKLYF. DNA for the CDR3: TGTGCCAGCAGTTTGACGAGACTAGCGGGAGTAGGGGCTAAATTGTACTTC. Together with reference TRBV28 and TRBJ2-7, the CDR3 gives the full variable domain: DVKVTQSSRYLVKRTGEKVFLECVQDMDHENMFWYRQDPGLGLRLIYFSYDVKMKEKGDIPEGYSVSREKKERFSLILESASTNQTSMYLCASSLTRLAGVGAKLYFGPGTRLTVT.

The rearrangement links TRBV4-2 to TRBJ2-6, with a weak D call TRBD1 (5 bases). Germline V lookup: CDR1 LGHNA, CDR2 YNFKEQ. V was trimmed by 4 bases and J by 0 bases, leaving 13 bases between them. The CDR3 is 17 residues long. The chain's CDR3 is CASSLLTEHSGANVLTF. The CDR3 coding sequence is TGTGCCAGCAGCCTATTGACAGAACACTCTGGGGCCAACGTCCTGACTTTC.

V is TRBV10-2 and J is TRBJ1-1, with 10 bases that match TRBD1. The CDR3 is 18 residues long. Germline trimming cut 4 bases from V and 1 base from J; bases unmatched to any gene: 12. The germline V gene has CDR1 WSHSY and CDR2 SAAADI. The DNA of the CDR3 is TGCGCCAGCAGTGTCGCGGGACAGGGGTCTTCTTGGAACACTGAAGCTTTCTTT. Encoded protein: CASSVAGQGSSWNTEAFF.

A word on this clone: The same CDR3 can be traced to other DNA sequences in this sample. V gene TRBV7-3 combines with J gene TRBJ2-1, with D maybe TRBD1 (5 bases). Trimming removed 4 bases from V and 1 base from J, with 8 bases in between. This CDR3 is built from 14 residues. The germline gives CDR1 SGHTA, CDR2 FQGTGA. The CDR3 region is CASSSSGSYNEQFF. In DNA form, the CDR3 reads TGTGCCAGCAGCTCCTCAGGGTCCTACAATGAGCAGTTCTTC.

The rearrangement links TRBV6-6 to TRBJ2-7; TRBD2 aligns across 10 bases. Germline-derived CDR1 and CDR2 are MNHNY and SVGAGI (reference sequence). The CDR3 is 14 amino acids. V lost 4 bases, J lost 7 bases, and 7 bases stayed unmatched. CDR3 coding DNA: TGTGCCAGCAGTTCCCTAGCGGGAGTTTGGGAGCAGTACTTC. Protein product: CASSSLAGVWEQYF.

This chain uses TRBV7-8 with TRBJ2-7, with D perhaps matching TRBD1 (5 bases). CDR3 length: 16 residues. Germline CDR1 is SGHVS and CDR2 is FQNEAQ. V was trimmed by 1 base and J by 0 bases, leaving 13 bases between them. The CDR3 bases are TGTGCCAGCAGCTTAGGGACACTTCGGAACTCCTACGAGCAGTACTTC. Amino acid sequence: CASSLGTLRNSYEQYF.

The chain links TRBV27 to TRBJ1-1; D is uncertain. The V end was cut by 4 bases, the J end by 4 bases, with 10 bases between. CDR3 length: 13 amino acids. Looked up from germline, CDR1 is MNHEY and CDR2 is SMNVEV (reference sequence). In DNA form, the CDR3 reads TGTGCCAGCAGTTGGCCGGGAATCACTGAAGCTTTCTTT. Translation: CASSWPGITEAFF.

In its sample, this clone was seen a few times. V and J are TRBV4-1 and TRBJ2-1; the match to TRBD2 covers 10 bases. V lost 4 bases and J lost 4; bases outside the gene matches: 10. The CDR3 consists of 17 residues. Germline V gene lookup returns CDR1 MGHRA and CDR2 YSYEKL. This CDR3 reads CASSRDHTSGNYNEQFF. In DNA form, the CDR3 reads TGCGCCAGCAGCCGGGATCATACTAGCGGGAATTACAATGAGCAGTTCTTC.

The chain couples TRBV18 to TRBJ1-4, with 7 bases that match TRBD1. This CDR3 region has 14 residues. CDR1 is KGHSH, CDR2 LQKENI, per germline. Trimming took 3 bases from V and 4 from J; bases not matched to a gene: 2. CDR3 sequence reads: CASSPTGLNEKLFF. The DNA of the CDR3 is TGTGCCAGCTCACCGACAGGGCTTAATGAAAAACTGTTTTTT.